This T cell receptor beta chain comes out of a study of PD-1 blockade in classical Hodgkin lymphoma. Every patient was affected by relapse after autologous stem cell transplantation, while exposure to brentuximab vedotin was not uniform. Patients' outcomes at their best amounted to complete response, partial response or progressive disease. This CDR3 is built from 18 residues. Per germline, CDR1 MGHRA and CDR2 YSYEKL. V was trimmed by 0 bases and J by 6 bases, leaving 23 bases between them. The assay was immunoSEQ multiplex PCR, and TCRdb's table has in-frame clones only and misses some. Among about 97,000 clones, 80% to 90% were seen once, and the ten largest hold around 6.6%. Study-wide results and caveats: Diminished baseline TCR diversity has been reported in newly diagnosed patients relative to healthy donors. Diversity in CD4+ TCRs, unlike that measured in CD8+ TCRs, had risen significantly by C4D1. Some patients started nivolumab under 1 year after ASCT, and they were excluded.

A remark on this clone: Its antigen is unknown.

The sequence was collected from a human donor with classical Hodgkin lymphoma. Sequencing was performed on peripheral blood mononuclear cells (PBMCs), taken before the second cycle of nivolumab. The genes are TRBV4-1 and TRBJ1-1, with D possibly TRBD1 on 6 matching bases. Here the CDR3 reads CASSQDLLFGGAGSEAFF. CDR3 coding DNA: TGCGCCAGCAGCCAAGATCTTTTGTTCGGGGGCGCGGGTTCTGAAGCTTTCTTT.